This record concerns one T cell receptor (beta chain) sequence. This clone occurred once. Its antigen is still unknown. Per-base qualities were not stored, and no clone one base away is much larger. Library preparation employed the immunoSEQ multiplex PCR assay. A mixture of 60 forward primers for TCR Vbeta segments and 13 reverse primers for TCR Jbeta segments was used in the multiplex PCR. A multiplex PCR assay on genomic DNA amplified the CDR3 region of rearranged TCR beta genes. The Illumina HiSeq System was used to sequence the amplified TCR beta libraries as 87-base-pair reads. As for the original processing: Across the 500 to 750 repertoires, a later analysis counted 60 million to 90 million unique TCR beta chains, approximately 10 million of which were shared by at least two donors. Raw reads were error-corrected and collapsed into unique sequences with a nearest-neighbor algorithm that merged closely related sequences to remove PCR and sequencing errors. To assign V, D and J gene segments, CDR3 sequences were aligned to IMGT reference sequences. Each retained sequence needed at least a six-nucleotide match to both a V gene segment and a J gene segment. A rearrangement counted as productive if the CDR3 had no stop codons and remained in frame with V and J, and every other rearrangement counted as non-productive. Following IMGT convention, CDR3 was defined as the stretch from the second conserved V-encoded cysteine up to the conserved J-encoded phenylalanine. Sequences without an unambiguous match to a single V gene segment were excluded from the earlier analysis of 450 to 650 of the donors. An earlier analysis of 587 of the donors called V segments functional above 56.7% productive rearrangements and segregating when the between-donor standard deviation exceeded 5%. To diagnose cytomegalovirus status from the catalog of TCR beta chain sequences, a statistical classification framework was built. A later analysis assigned V and J genes by comparing TCR nucleotide sequences with IMGT/GENE-DB human TR gene sequences. Using the TCRdist pipeline, a later analysis assigned CDR3 sequences along with most-parsimonious VDJ recombination scenarios. A later analysis defined each TCR beta chain by its CDR3 amino acid sequence plus V-gene family, and excluded reads lacking a unique V-gene family. A later analysis removed 500 to 650 highly shared, low-generation-probability nucleotide sequences to deal with suspected cross-contamination and a sequencing artifact. In a later analysis, a clonal expansion index was calculated for each public chain from normalized within-repertoire ranks of inferred template counts. In a later analysis, generation probabilities were computed with a VDJ recombination model fitted to out-of-frame rearrangements, and the resulting probabilities were checked against IGoR. In a later analysis, TCR-TCR, TCR-HLA and TCR-CMV co-occurrence was scored with hypergeometric tests, and a repertoire-size bias correction was applied to TCR pairs. In a later analysis, false discovery rates were estimated by permuting HLA or CMV assignments 20 times. In a later analysis, co-occurring TCRs were grouped using DBSCAN, with TCRdist sequence similarity added in when clustering inside HLA-allele-positive subsets. Co-occurrence clustering excluded repertoires with fewer than 30,000 or more than 120,000 public chains, plus five with anomalous nucleotide sharing. TCRdb re-hosts the immuneACCESS table, in-frame sequences only. Its copies lack some clones; in the studies checked, an unresolved V gene accounts for under half of them, and the cause for the rest is not known. The D gene and trimming were derived from the DNA, and the V and J assignments and clone size from that table. The sample includes 100,000 to 150,000 clones, with 60% to 80% observed a single time. The ten top clones hold over 2.5% of the sample.

The data stem from a study of cytomegalovirus exposure and HLA in healthy donors (dated by TCRdb to the late 2010s). Broadly, across the study: An earlier analysis of around 600 of the donors reported roughly 300 Gb of sequence data and 117 million unique TCR beta sequences from about 179 million T cells. To predict cytomegalovirus infection status, the study combined high-throughput TCR immunosequencing, statistical association of individual TCRs with disease status, and machine learning. To decide whether each TCR beta V gene segment behaved as functional or pseudogenic, an earlier analysis of some 600 of the donors relied on high-throughput TCR beta sequencing. Across approximately 420 genotyped donors of the cohort, an average of approximately 240,000 unique TCR beta nucleotide sequences per donor were sequenced, and approximately 19% of those sequences were non-productive. Every discovery cohort repertoire had been produced on one sequencing platform. In a later genetic analysis, genome-wide SNP genotypes for about 65% of the roughly 670 donors were used, and that subset was treated as a discovery cohort. In the later analysis, no new phenotypic data were used to find candidate immune exposures; instead, reliance was placed on TCR beta sequences and their occurrence across donors. In a later analysis, previously published TCR beta repertoires from roughly 710 donors were re-analyzed and high-resolution HLA genotyping was added so that TCR occurrence patterns could be studied. Because of strong linkage in the cohort, roughly five DR-DQ haplotypes were treated as single units for association and clustering. The study aimed to test whether cataloging public T cell receptors could reveal signatures of past pathogen exposure. The number of typed donors differed by locus: about 620-630 for A, B, C, DRB1 and DQB1; approximately 520 for DQA1; approximately 600 for DPA1; and 400 to 480 for DPB1. HLA typing included class I and class II loci at four-digit resolution. Approximately 310 gigabases of sequencing data and around 80 million unique TCR sequences made up an early release that covered approximately 650 HLA-typed donors. The genetic ancestry cluster associated with self-reported Caucasian donors included roughly four fifths of the roughly 400 genotyped donors. In addition to the first cohort of 666 subjects, a separate validation cohort of 100 to 150 different subjects was used. Donor age, sex, ethnicity and CMV serostatus were compiled alongside the repertoire data. The study used immunosequencing to profile the T cell repertoires of 666 subjects and linked those repertoires to cytomegalovirus serostatus.

Overall study outcomes, separate from this receptor: Presence/absence analyses assumed roughly uniform sequencing depth across donors, an assumption that may not hold. Assigning TCR associations to individual alleles was difficult when HLA alleles, especially DR and DQ, strongly co-occurred. Because HLA typing was unavailable for some donors at each locus, only the typed subset was used in association tests. This cohort had only TCR beta chains sequenced, and the lack of alpha or paired-chain data limited which features could be detected. Because counts were too low, roughly 16 rarely observed V segments, including chromosome 9 orphons, were excluded from the earlier analysis of under 650 of the donors. Broadly in line with IMGT annotations, most TCR beta V segments showed up in productive rearrangements about 90% or about 30% of the time in an earlier analysis of around 550 of the donors. Specific HLA alleles were associated with 15,000 to 20,000 TCR beta sequences at a false discovery rate of 0.05 in a later analysis. Most TCR sequences were seen in very few donors, while some public TCRs were found in many individuals. In a later genetic analysis, fewer N-insertions in productive TCRs were reported among donors in an Asian-associated ancestry cluster than the 666-donor mean. A later analysis found that TCR association rates varied across HLA loci, with DRB1 alleles showing the most associated TCRs and HLA-C alleles the fewest. The study listed 150 to 200 TCR beta chains as associated with cytomegalovirus. A group of highly shared sequence variants was considered likely to be a technical artifact of the sequencing pipeline. An association between a missense DCLRE1C variant and V-gene and J-gene trimming of TCR beta chains was found in a later genetic analysis and replicated in an independent cohort. The 87-base-pair reads could not distinguish some IMGT-functional V segments, including TRBV6-2 and TRBV6-3, so those segments were excluded. In both the original and validation cohorts, the classifier was reported to diagnose cytomegalovirus status with high specificity and sensitivity. Linkage disequilibrium might explain the correlated functional status among segregating V segments, but an unknown experimental factor could not be excluded. Three of the identified cytomegalovirus-associated TCR beta chains were confirmed in vitro to be specific for cytomegalovirus antigens. Several of the top co-occurrence clusters appeared to be linked to parvovirus B19, influenza, CMV and Epstein-Barr virus, according to a later analysis. The only immune exposure information available for the cohort was CMV serostatus. It was suggested by the authors that the approach could potentially be generalized to other disease states and immunological phenotypes. In a later analysis, HLA-associated TCR beta chains showed more clonal expansion and lower generation probabilities than non-associated chains that were equally common. A further reported finding was that TCR beta sequences accurately predicted the HLA-A and HLA-B alleles for most subjects in the first cohort. Most CMV-associated TCR beta chains appeared to be HLA-restricted in a later analysis, and the HLA associations seemed to be driven largely by CMV exposure.

CDR1 MNHEY and CDR2 SMNVEV are derived from the germline V gene (reference sequence). Trimming accounts for 2 bases at V and 7 bases at J, while the number of junction bases matched to no gene is 15. The CDR3, from cysteine to phenylalanine, totals 17 residues. Solely the CDR3 DNA is kept, with 51 bases framed from the first base. The cohort comprised some 700 healthy bone marrow donors. All cohort members were sampled while nominally healthy, although unrecorded immune exposures were likely present. The donor was CMV seronegative and was included in the group of about 350 seronegative cohort members. A peripheral blood sample was provided by each donor, and peripheral blood mononuclear cells were used for TCR beta sequencing. The Qiagen DNeasy Blood Extraction Kit was used to extract genomic DNA from the blood cell samples.

The sequence came from a woman in her 50s in good health and CMV-seronegative. The chain is encoded by TRBV27 joined to TRBJ2-7, and TRBD2 matches 9 of the central bases. The sequenced sample was PBMCs. CDR3 loop: CASSLPPSAGGAREQYF. The nucleotide sequence is TGTGCCAGCAGTTTACCCCCCTCAGCGGGAGGAGCACGGGAGCAGTACTTC.